The present TCR beta chain was sequenced within a study of blood T cell repertoires in COVID-19. The wider study: Samples came from the United States, Italy and Spain, spanning acute and convalescent COVID-19. T cells, B-cell-depleted T cells, or PBMCs supplied cDNA or gDNA.

The data were produced by immunoSEQ multiplex PCR, yet TCRdb's version contains in-frame clones alone and is incomplete. This table holds approximately 190,000 clones, approximately 84% found once. Germline V gene sequence: CDR1 SNHLY, CDR2 FYNNEI. The V gene end was trimmed by 10 bases and the J gene end by 8 bases; junction bases not matched to a gene: 6. This CDR3 region has 11 residues. This sequence was found in a woman between 70 and 85 years old with active or convalescent COVID-19. The source material was peripheral blood. V is TRBV2 and J is TRBJ2-3; 7 bases line up with TRBD2. The CDR3 is CATATSATQYF. Written as DNA, the CDR3 is TGTGCCACCGCCACTAGCGCTACGCAGTATTTT. Combining the CDR3 with reference TRBV2 and TRBJ2-3 gives the whole variable domain EPEVTQTPSHQVTQMGQEVILRCVPISNHLYFYWYRQILGQKVEFLVSFYNNEISEKSEIFDDQFSVERPDGSNFTLKIRSTKLEDSAMYFCATATSATQYFGPGTRLTVL.